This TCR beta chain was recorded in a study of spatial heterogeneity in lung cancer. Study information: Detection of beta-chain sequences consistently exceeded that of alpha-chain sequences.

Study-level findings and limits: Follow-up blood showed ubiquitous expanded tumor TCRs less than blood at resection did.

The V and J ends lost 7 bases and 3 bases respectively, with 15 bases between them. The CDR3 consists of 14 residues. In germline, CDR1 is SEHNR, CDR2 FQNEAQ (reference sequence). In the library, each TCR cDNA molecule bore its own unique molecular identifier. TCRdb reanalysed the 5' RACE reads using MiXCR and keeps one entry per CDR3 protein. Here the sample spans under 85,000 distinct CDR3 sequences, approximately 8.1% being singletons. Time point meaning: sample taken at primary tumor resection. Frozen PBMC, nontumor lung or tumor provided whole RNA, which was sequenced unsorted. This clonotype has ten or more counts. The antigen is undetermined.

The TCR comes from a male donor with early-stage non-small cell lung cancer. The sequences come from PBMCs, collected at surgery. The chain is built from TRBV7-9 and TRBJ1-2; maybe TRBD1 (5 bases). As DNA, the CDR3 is TGTGCCAGCAACGCTAGGACGACAGACTATGGCTACACCTTC. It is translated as CASNARTTDYGYTF.